Listed below are T cell receptor beta chains from one sample, sequenced in a study of blood T cell repertoires in COVID-19. The repertoire was sequenced with immunoSEQ multiplex PCR; TCRdb's copy has only in-frame clones and lacks some. The sample includes 320,000 or so clones, about 85% seen only once; the top ten take 1.9%. The sample comprised PBMCs or T cells enriched from blood (not recorded which). The receptors here all came from a woman aged 25-40 years who had been exposed to COVID-19. CDR3s include the opening cysteine and the closing phenylalanine or tryptophan. Each record gives: CDR3 DNA, CDR3 protein, clone size, D gene, V gene, J gene. D genes are given only for firm matches. Expanded clones get a size class; other rows say once, few or many, or leave the size out.

cdr3_nt: TGTGCCAGCAGCTGGAAGGGGACCGGGGAGCTGTTTTTT; cdr3_aa: CASSWKGTGELFF; clone_size: NA; d_call: NA; v_call: TRBV11-2; j_call: TRBJ2-2
cdr3_nt: TGTGCCAGCAGTTTTTTTGAGGGTATGGGCACAGATACGCAGTATTTT; cdr3_aa: CASSFFEGMGTDTQYF; clone_size: NA; d_call: NA; v_call: TRBV28; j_call: TRBJ2-3
cdr3_nt: TGTGCCAGCAGCTTTTATTGGGACAGGGGTCCCGCTCGTTACAATGAGCAGTTCTTC; cdr3_aa: CASSFYWDRGPARYNEQFF; clone_size: NA; d_call: TRBD1; v_call: TRBV5-5; j_call: TRBJ2-1
cdr3_nt: TGTGCCAGCAGTGGACAGGGTATGGCTGGAAACACCATATATTTT; cdr3_aa: CASSGQGMAGNTIYF; clone_size: once; d_call: TRBD1; v_call: TRBV9; j_call: TRBJ1-3
cdr3_nt: TGTGCCAGCTCACCCCCGGGGGACCGGGAGACCCAGTACTTC; cdr3_aa: CASSPPGDRETQYF; clone_size: once; d_call: NA; v_call: TRBV18; j_call: TRBJ2-5
cdr3_nt: TGTGCCAGCAGCCTACATCTCGGGGGGCTGTCAGATGGCTACACCTTC; cdr3_aa: CASSLHLGGLSDGYTF; clone_size: NA; d_call: NA; v_call: TRBV9; j_call: TRBJ1-2
cdr3_nt: TGTGCCAGCAGCCCATCCGGGACTAGCTCCTACAATGAGCAGTTCTTC; cdr3_aa: CASSPSGTSSYNEQFF; clone_size: NA; d_call: TRBD2; v_call: TRBV5-4; j_call: TRBJ2-1
cdr3_nt: TGCGCCAGCAGCCAAGTTTGGGGACAGTATTTCTACAATGAGCAGTTCTTC; cdr3_aa: CASSQVWGQYFYNEQFF; clone_size: NA; d_call: TRBD1; v_call: TRBV4-3; j_call: TRBJ2-1
cdr3_nt: TGTGCCAGCAGTGAAGCGCGGGGGGCAGTCACTGAAGCTTTCTTT; cdr3_aa: CASSEARGAVTEAFF; clone_size: once; d_call: NA; v_call: TRBV2; j_call: TRBJ1-1
cdr3_nt: TGTGCCAGCAGTCGACAGGGCACTGAAGCTTTCTTT; cdr3_aa: CASSRQGTEAFF; clone_size: NA; d_call: TRBD1; v_call: TRBV6-2/TRBV6-3; j_call: TRBJ1-1
cdr3_nt: TGTGCCAGCTCACAATACGCAGGGGTGGAGACCGGGGAGCTGTTTTTT; cdr3_aa: CASSQYAGVETGELFF; clone_size: NA; d_call: NA; v_call: TRBV18; j_call: TRBJ2-2
cdr3_nt: TGTGCCAGCAGCCCAGAAGGGACTAGGGAAGAGACCCAGTACTTC; cdr3_aa: CASSPEGTREETQYF; clone_size: once; d_call: TRBD2; v_call: TRBV9; j_call: TRBJ2-5